The present entry profiles one TCR beta chain with its context. The antigen is unknown. The sample originates from a study of T-cell memory formation after mild COVID-19. Overall study context: Clusters of TCRs were largely donor specific. The study's findings and limits: CD4+ clones that contracted lay mainly in CM and EM; CD8+ ones lay in EMRA. Some responding clones appeared in pre-infection memory, suggesting cross-reactive memory joined.

Using its own MiXCR run on the 5' RACE reads, TCRdb lists one record per CDR3 protein. Here the sample spans about 44,000 distinct CDR3 sequences, around 6.3% being singletons. The CDR3 has 14 residues. Trimming cost V 3 bases and J 4 bases, with 12 bases left between them. The germline V gene encodes CDR1 SGHDN and CDR2 FVKESK. This clonotype was obtained from an adult who had mild COVID-19 (a few samples of this study predate the infection). Cell type and time point are not known. The sample consisted of PBMCs or a T cell subset sorted from them (not recorded which). The chain joins TRBV14 to TRBJ1-1, with D hard to call. The DNA for the CDR3 is TGTGCCAGCAGCCAGAGGACGGCCCTCACTGAAGCTTTCTTT. It is translated as CASSQRTALTEAFF. The full variable domain, its missing parts supplied by reference TRBV14 and TRBJ1-1, is EAGVTQFPSHSVIEKGQTVTLRCDPISGHDNLYWYRRVMGKEIKFLLHFVKESKQDESGMPNNRFLAERTGGTYSTLKVQPAELEDSGVYFCASSQRTALTEAFFGQGTRLTVV.